This TCR beta chain is from a study of cytomegalovirus exposure and HLA in healthy donors. The primer mix had 60 Vbeta and 13 Jbeta primers. Clones were sequenced by immunoSEQ multiplex PCR, and TCRdb holds only the in-frame ones, with some missing. The sample has approximately 100,000 clones, roughly three quarters seen once. This clone was seen a handful of times. Sequencing used PBMCs. This sequence was found in a woman aged 40 to 50 in good health and CMV-seronegative.

CDR3 sequence: CASSLSAGGDAPLHF. CDR3 DNA: TGTGCCAGCAGTTTATCGGCAGGGGGCGATGCACCCCTCCACTTT. The rearrangement joins TRBV28 to TRBJ1-6; 8 positions agree with TRBD1. This CDR3 is 15 amino acids long. J was trimmed by 11 bases and V by 1 base; bases with no gene match: 7. Germline V gives CDR1 MDHEN, CDR2 SYDVKM.